The rows below give T cell receptor beta chains drawn from one sample of a study of shared clonotypes between healthy human individuals. The assay was immunoSEQ multiplex PCR, and TCRdb's table has in-frame clones only and misses some. This repertoire shows some 2,000,000 clones, around 95% found once; its top ten account for 0.1% to 0.15%. Sequencing was done on a sample of naive CD4+ T cells sorted from blood. The receptor source for this set is a young man in good health. Each CDR3 is given with its conserved first and last residue. D genes are given only for firm matches. Size tells how often a clone was seen (once, few, many) or the class of an expanded clone, and some rows leave it out.

abundance	v_gene	j_gene	d_gene	CDR3aa	CDR3nt
-	TRBV7-9	TRBJ2-3	TRBD2	CASTRLATDTQYF	TGTGCCAGCACCCGACTAGCCACAGATACGCAGTATTTT
-	TRBV4-1	TRBJ2-7	TRBD1	CASSQEEARTGRSYEQYF	TGCGCCAGCAGCCAAGAAGAGGCCCGGACAGGGAGGAGCTACGAGCAGTACTTC
-	TRBV6-1	TRBJ2-7	-	CASLSPTYEQYF	TGTGCCAGTTTGTCCCCTACCTACGAGCAGTACTTC
-	TRBV25-1	TRBJ2-1	TRBD2	CASSPGLAGAYNEQFF	TGTGCCAGCAGCCCCGGACTAGCGGGGGCCTACAATGAGCAGTTCTTC
-	TRBV4-2	TRBJ1-2	TRBD1	CASSQEGQGSYGYTF	TGTGCCAGCAGCCAAGAAGGACAGGGATCATATGGCTACACCTTC
-	TRBV6-1	TRBJ1-1	TRBD1	CASSAGTAMNTEAFF	TGTGCCAGCAGCGCGGGGACAGCCATGAACACTGAAGCTTTCTTT
-	TRBV6-6	TRBJ2-3	-	CASSYSTFLTDTQYF	TGTGCCAGCAGTTACTCGACCTTTCTCACAGATACGCAGTATTTT
once	TRBV19	TRBJ2-5	-	CASRSGSQETQYF	TGTGCCAGTAGGAGTGGGTCTCAAGAGACCCAGTACTTC
-	TRBV4-2	TRBJ2-2	TRBD2	CASSQRVRLAGGPNTGELFF	TGTGCCAGCAGCCAAAGGGTAAGGCTAGCGGGGGGTCCGAACACCGGGGAGCTGTTTTTT
-	TRBV18	TRBJ1-4	-	CASQEGSKKLFF	TGTGCCAGCCAGGAAGGGAGTAAAAAACTGTTTTTT
-	TRBV30	TRBJ1-4	-	CAWSGSTNEKLFF	TGTGCCTGGAGTGGCAGTACTAATGAAAAACTGTTTTTT
-	TRBV10-3	TRBJ2-7	-	CASDPRGDGGEQYF	TGTGCCAGCGACCCCAGGGGAGACGGGGGCGAGCAGTACTTC
-	TRBV4-3	TRBJ1-1	TRBD1	CASSQEQGTGEAFF	TGCGCCAGCAGCCAAGAACAGGGGACTGGGGAAGCTTTCTTT
once	TRBV5-4	TRBJ1-1	TRBD1	CASSSATLRTGEAFF	TGTGCCAGCAGCTCCGCTACCTTACGGACAGGGGAAGCTTTCTTT
-	TRBV6-6	TRBJ1-3	-	CASSLPGIGNTIYF	TGTGCCAGCAGTTTACCTGGGATCGGAAACACCATATATTTT
-	TRBV5-1	TRBJ2-7	TRBD2	CASSLNSGSKPSSYEQYF	TGCGCCAGCAGCTTAAATAGCGGGAGTAAGCCCTCCTCCTACGAGCAGTACTTC
-	TRBV6-6	TRBJ2-1	TRBD2	CASNQGSGSLDEQFF	TGTGCCAGCAACCAGGGTAGCGGGAGTCTAGATGAGCAGTTCTTC
-	TRBV6-1	TRBJ2-1	-	CASSEGTAGYNEQFF	TGTGCCAGCAGTGAAGGAACTGCCGGTTACAATGAGCAGTTCTTC
-	TRBV9	TRBJ1-2	-	CASGVDVSRGYTF	TGTGCCAGCGGGGTTGATGTCTCGAGGGGCTACACCTTC
-	TRBV5-1	TRBJ2-5	-	CASSLGSGTTQYF	TGCGCCAGCAGCTTGGGAAGCGGTACGACCCAGTACTTC
-	TRBV18	TRBJ1-3	TRBD1	CASSHGTGAGNTIYF	TGTGCCAGCTCACACGGGACAGGGGCAGGAAACACCATATATTTT
-	TRBV30	TRBJ1-2	-	CAWSYRVINYGYTF	TGTGCCTGGAGTTACAGAGTCATTAACTATGGCTACACCTTC
-	TRBV11-2	TRBJ2-7	-	CASSSLDGTLSSYEQYF	TGTGCCAGCAGCTCCCTGGACGGGACCCTAAGCTCCTACGAGCAGTACTTC
-	TRBV27	TRBJ2-7	-	CASSPRTLIMGEQYF	TGTGCCAGCAGTCCCCGGACTTTAATTATGGGCGAGCAGTACTTC
once	TRBV29-1	TRBJ2-1	-	CSASNNEQFF	TGCAGCGCCAGTAACAATGAGCAGTTCTTC
-	TRBV19	TRBJ1-6	-	CASSRGDSPLHF	TGTGCCAGTAGTCGGGGGGATTCACCCCTCCACTTT
-	TRBV2	TRBJ2-2	-	CASSEDSISTGELFF	TGTGCCAGCAGTGAAGACAGTATTAGCACCGGGGAGCTGTTTTTT
-	TRBV7-2	TRBJ2-5	TRBD1	CASSDGQVQETQYF	TGTGCCAGCAGCGATGGACAGGTTCAAGAGACCCAGTACTTC
-	TRBV18	TRBJ1-4	TRBD1	CASSQNTGTGNEKLFF	TGTGCCAGCTCACAGAACACCGGGACAGGGAATGAAAAACTGTTTTTT
-	TRBV20-1	TRBJ1-2	-	CSARETYGYTF	TGCAGTGCTAGAGAAACTTATGGCTACACCTTC
once	TRBV5-1	TRBJ1-1	TRBD1	CASSLDRGLRVQAFF	TGCGCCAGCAGCTTGGATAGGGGGCTCCGGGTTCAAGCTTTCTTT
once	TRBV18	TRBJ2-7	-	CASSQKEGSYEQYF	TGTGCCAGCTCACAAAAGGAGGGTTCGTACGAGCAGTACTTC
-	TRBV11-2	TRBJ2-7	TRBD2	CASSSAGTSGLYEQYF	TGTGCCAGCAGCTCAGCCGGGACTAGCGGGCTCTACGAGCAGTACTTC
-	TRBV4-1	TRBJ1-3	-	CASSPHLAGNPGNTIYF	TGCGCCAGCAGCCCCCACCTGGCGGGTAACCCTGGAAACACCATATATTTT
-	TRBV30	TRBJ2-1	TRBD2	CAWRRGATSGKGSNEQFF	TGTGCCTGGAGACGGGGGGCGACTAGCGGGAAGGGAAGCAATGAGCAGTTCTTC
-	TRBV18	TRBJ2-1	TRBD2	CASSRKAGSRNEQFF	TGTGCCAGCTCACGAAAAGCGGGGTCACGTAATGAGCAGTTCTTC
-	TRBV9	TRBJ2-7	-	CASSVRWAADEQYF	TGTGCCAGCAGCGTCCGGTGGGCCGCCGACGAGCAGTACTTC
-	TRBV12-5	TRBJ1-4	-	CASGWSGKLFF	TGTGCTAGTGGTTGGTCGGGTAAACTGTTTTTT
-	TRBV9	TRBJ1-3	-	CASSVAGTSGGNTIYF	TGTGCCAGCAGCGTAGCCGGGACCTCTGGCGGAAACACCATATATTTT
-	TRBV11-2	TRBJ2-1	-	CASSLGIYNEQFF	TGTGCCAGCAGCTTAGGCATCTACAATGAGCAGTTCTTC
-	TRBV9	TRBJ1-6	-	CASSVTGYGSPLHF	TGTGCCAGCAGCGTTACGGGATATGGTTCACCCCTCCACTTT
-	TRBV9	TRBJ2-7	-	CASSPDFPYTYEQYF	TGTGCCAGCAGCCCCGACTTCCCGTATACCTACGAGCAGTACTTC
-	TRBV18	TRBJ2-2	-	CASSPLYYGDTGELFF	TGTGCCAGCTCACCACTATATTACGGGGACACCGGGGAGCTGTTTTTT
-	TRBV2	TRBJ2-5	TRBD2	CASRLAASQETQYF	TGTGCCAGCAGACTAGCGGCCTCCCAAGAGACCCAGTACTTC
-	TRBV27	TRBJ1-6	-	CASSSLGKGDSPLHF	TGTGCCAGCAGTTCCCTCGGGAAGGGGGATTCACCCCTCCACTTT
once	TRBV5-1	TRBJ2-7	TRBD1	CASSVDRMGYEQYF	TGCGCCAGCAGCGTGGACAGGATGGGCTACGAGCAGTACTTC
-	TRBV7-3	TRBJ2-5	-	CASSLVGSETQYF	TGTGCCAGCAGCTTAGTCGGTTCGGAGACCCAGTACTTC
-	TRBV5-1	TRBJ1-4	-	CASSQTVEKLFF	TGCGCCAGCAGCCAAACAGTTGAAAAACTGTTTTTT
-	TRBV6-5	TRBJ2-5	-	CASSRTGYQETQYF	TGTGCCAGCAGCCGTACAGGGTACCAAGAGACCCAGTACTTC
once	TRBV2	TRBJ1-1	TRBD1	CASRGTAGEAFF	TGTGCCAGCAGAGGGACAGCGGGAGAAGCTTTCTTT
-	TRBV5-1	TRBJ1-1	-	CASSLAFGDAEAFF	TGCGCCAGCAGCTTGGCCTTTGGGGATGCTGAAGCTTTCTTT
-	TRBV2	TRBJ2-7	-	CASSAAPYEQYF	TGTGCCAGCTCGGCGGCTCCCTACGAGCAGTACTTC